This T cell receptor (beta chain) derives from a study of blood T cell repertoires in COVID-19. Study-wide background: COVID-19 samples from acute and convalescent phases originated in the United States, Italy and Spain. T cells, B-cell-depleted T cells, or PBMCs provided the cDNA or gDNA that served as material.

Trimming cost V 0 bases and J 7 bases; bases outside gene matches: 4. Germline V gene data show CDR1 as SGDLS and CDR2 as YYNGEE. The CDR3 sequence is 15 residues long. Assay: immunoSEQ multiplex PCR; the TCRdb copy retains only in-frame clones and omits some. The table shows a few hundred thousand clones, with 85% to 90% occurring only once. Sequencing was performed on PBMCs or T cells enriched from blood (not recorded which). The chain recombines TRBV9 with TRBJ2-1, with 10 nucleotides matching TRBD1. This TCR came from a man aged 25 to 45 who had recovered from COVID-19. The CDR3 DNA reads TGTGCCAGCAGCGTAGGGACAGGGGGTGGGAATGAGCAGTTCTTC. Amino acids: CASSVGTGGGNEQFF.